A single sample gave rise to the 17 T cell receptor beta chains below, sequenced in a study of blood T cell repertoires in COVID-19. Some clones are missing from TCRdb's copy, which holds only in-frame ones; the method was immunoSEQ multiplex PCR. The table shows over 250,000 clones, with approximately 90% occurring only once. Sequencing was done on a sample of PBMCs or T cells enriched from blood (not recorded which). These receptors were obtained from an older woman in a cohort exposed to, infected with or recovered from COVID-19 (not recorded which).

The V gene is TRBV5-1, the J gene TRBJ2-3; 9 bases match TRBD1. The CDR3 runs 14 residues. Germline-derived CDR1 and CDR2 are SGHRS and YFSETQ. Trimming at V came to 4 bases and at J to 4 bases, leaving 4 bases not matched to a gene. DNA for the CDR3: TGCGCCAGCAGCACGGGACAGGGCGCAGATACGCAGTATTTT. Its translation: CASSTGQGADTQYF.

This rearrangement joins TRBV27 to TRBJ1-4; 7 bases agree with TRBD1. Germline V gene data show CDR1 as MNHEY and CDR2 as SMNVEV (reference sequence). The J segment lost 7 bases and the V segment lost 5 bases, leaving 13 bases of the junction unmatched. There are 16 residues in the CDR3. Here the CDR3 DNA reads TGTGCCAGCAGTCTAGGGGGCGCATCAAGGTCTGAAAAACTGTTTTTT. Its protein product is CASSLGGASRSEKLFF.

The chain couples TRBV12-5 to TRBJ1-3, with 7 positions matching TRBD1. The germline V gene encodes CDR1 LGHNT and CDR2 FRNRAP. J gave up 0 bases and V 9 bases, and 8 bases lay outside the gene matches. This CDR3 has 15 amino acids. The CDR3 loop reads CASPWGDSSGNTIYF. The CDR3 bases are TGTGCTAGCCCTTGGGGGGACAGCTCTGGAAACACCATATATTTT.

The V call is TRBV30, the J call TRBJ1-4, with D uncertain. The CDR3 covers 13 residues. V was pared by 0 bases and J by 3 bases, with 5 bases between. Germline CDR1 is GTSNPN and CDR2 is SVGIG (reference sequence). CDR3 amino acids: CAWSVWPNEKLFF. The CDR3 DNA follows: TGTGCCTGGAGTGTATGGCCTAATGAAAAACTGTTTTTT. The full variable domain, rest sourced from reference TRBV30 and TRBJ1-4, is SQTIHQWPATLVQPVGSPLSLECTVEGTSNPNLYWYRQAAGRGLQLLFYSVGIGQISSEVPQNLSASRPQDRQFILSSKKLLLSDSGFYLCAWSVWPNEKLFFGSGTQLSVL.

V gene TRBV3-1 (or the pseudogene TRBV3-2) combines with J gene TRBJ1-4; 7 bases match TRBD1. The trim removed 1 base at V and 3 bases at J, leaving 2 bases unmatched. Germline CDR1 is LGHDT and CDR2 is YNNKEL (reference sequence). This CDR3 is built from 15 residues. DNA of the CDR3: TGTGCCAGCAGCCAAGGGGACAGATCTAATGAAAAACTGTTTTTT. Its protein product is CASSQGDRSNEKLFF.

The chain is built from TRBV24-1 and TRBJ2-3; 11 bases agree with TRBD1. The CDR3 runs to 15 residues. Trimming at V came to 1 base and at J to 5 bases, leaving 1 base not matched to a gene. Germline V gives CDR1 KGHDR, CDR2 SFDVKD. The CDR3 loop is CATSDFGTGGDTQYF. The CDR3 DNA reads as TGTGCCACCAGTGATTTCGGGACAGGGGGAGATACGCAGTATTTT.

This clone occurred many times. The chain has TRBV18 and TRBJ1-5, with a possible D match to TRBD1 (5 bases). CDR3 length: 13 amino acids. Trimming pared 2 bases from V and 5 bases from J, leaving 7 bases between. The V gene's germline CDR1 is KGHSH and CDR2 LQKENI. CDR3 coding DNA: TGTGCCAGCTCACCATGGGGGGATCAGCCCCAGCATTTT. As protein: CASSPWGDQPQHF.

This rearrangement joins TRBV7-9 to TRBJ1-6, with 7 bases fitting TRBD1. CDR1 and CDR2 from the germline V gene are SEHNR and FQNEAQ (reference sequence). V lost 2 bases and J lost 7; bases outside the gene matches: 5. This CDR3 has 15 amino acids. The CDR3 region has the DNA TGTGCCAGCAGCTTATGGCAGGGGGAAAATTCACCCCTCCACTTT. Translation: CASSLWQGENSPLHF.

The genes are TRBV28 and TRBJ2-1; the match to TRBD1 covers 12 bases. The CDR3 consists of 16 residues. Germline V CDR1 and CDR2: MDHEN, SYDVKM. Losses at the gene ends were 8 bases for V and 7 bases for J; bases not matched to a gene: 12. CDR3 sequence reads: CASLEAGTGGENEQFF. CDR3 DNA: TGTGCCAGCTTAGAAGCCGGGACAGGGGGCGAGAATGAGCAGTTCTTC.

The V and J genes are TRBV3-1 (or the pseudogene TRBV3-2) and TRBJ2-4; D perhaps matches TRBD1 (5 bases). CDR3 size: 14 residues. V was pared by 1 base and J by 6 bases, with 10 bases between. Germline V gives CDR1 LGHDT, CDR2 YNNKEL (reference sequence). CDR3 region: CASSQGQQGNIQYF. The DNA of the CDR3 is TGTGCCAGCAGCCAAGGACAGCAGGGAAACATTCAGTACTTC.

This clone showed up just once. The chain carries TRBV20-1 and TRBJ2-7; D possibly corresponds to TRBD2 (6 bases). This CDR3 region has 11 residues. Germline V lookup: CDR1 DFQATT, CDR2 SNEGSKA (reference sequence). V was clipped by 5 bases and J by 7 bases, with 12 bases between them. Written as DNA, the CDR3 is TGCAGTGCTCGTCGGGGAGGTGAGCAGTACTTC. Its translation is CSARRGGEQYF.

In its sample, this clone was seen a few times. The V call is TRBV4-1, the J call TRBJ2-1; 8 bases fit TRBD1. The V gene end was trimmed by 0 bases and the J gene end by 6 bases; junction bases not matched to a gene: 7. This CDR3 contains 16 residues. CDR1 and CDR2 from the germline V gene are MGHRA and YSYEKL. The CDR3 DNA reads TGCGCCAGCAGCCAAGAACCAAGGACAGGGCCCAATGAGCAGTTCTTC. Its translation: CASSQEPRTGPNEQFF.

The chain links TRBV28 to TRBJ1-1, with 7 bases lining up with TRBD1. In germline, CDR1 is MDHEN, CDR2 SYDVKM. V dropped 2 bases and J dropped 5; count of bases not matched to a gene: 8. The CDR3 is 15 residues long. CDR3 protein: CASSLPTGMRTEAFF. DNA of the CDR3: TGTGCCAGCAGTTTACCGACAGGGATGAGGACTGAAGCTTTCTTT.

The V and J genes are TRBV6-6 and TRBJ1-1, with D maybe TRBD1 (6 bases). CDR1 is MNHNY and CDR2 is SVGAGI in the germline V gene (reference sequence). Trimming took off 0 bases at V and 5 bases at J, with 10 bases between the two ends. This CDR3 is built from 14 residues. CDR3 in DNA: TGTGCCAGCAGTTACTCCAGGGGCGAAACTGAAGCTTTCTTT. Protein: CASSYSRGETEAFF.

The rearrangement uses TRBV7-9 and TRBJ2-7, with D unclear. V lost 1 base and J 3 bases, leaving 4 bases between the germline ends. CDR3 length equals 12 residues. The germline gives CDR1 SEHNR, CDR2 FQNEAQ (reference sequence). The CDR3 DNA reads TGTGCCAGCAGCTTAGAATACTACGAGCAGTACTTC. Its translation is CASSLEYYEQYF.

This clone appeared a single time. V usage is TRBV28 and J usage is TRBJ1-2; no clear D. The CDR3 loop spans 12 amino acids. Trimming pared 5 bases from V and 2 bases from J, leaving 6 bases between. Germline V CDR1 and CDR2: MDHEN, SYDVKM. CDR3 region: CASSSGNYGYTF. In DNA, the CDR3 is TGTGCCAGCAGTAGCGGGAACTATGGCTACACCTTC.

This clone came up once. The chain has TRBV9 and TRBJ1-2, with 8 bases that match TRBD1. The CDR3 is made up of 15 amino acids. CDR1 and CDR2 from the germline V gene are SGDLS and YYNGEE. After removal of 0 bases from V and 7 bases from J, the junction contained 8 bases not matched to a gene. The CDR3 region is CASSVARTGNFGYTF. The CDR3 DNA follows: TGTGCCAGCAGCGTAGCTAGGACAGGGAATTTTGGCTACACCTTC.